Shown below are 16 T cell receptor beta chains from a single sample sequenced in a study of regulatory T cells in long-lasting Graves disease. As for time point: persistent/refractory GD, antithyroid drugs over 5 years with positive TRAb. Researchers made the TCR library from RNA that was extracted from PBMCs. Arm-PCR of CDR3 regions and iRepertoire HTBI primers were the basis on which TCR beta libraries were built. TCRdb re-called the multiplex PCR reads through MiXCR, storing one row per CDR3 protein. This table holds around 300,000 distinct CDR3 sequences, 20% to 25% found once. This specimen was peripheral blood mononuclear cells (PBMCs), taken when the disease was refractory, from a patient treated with antithyroid drugs. The receptors were gathered from a female donor with Graves disease.

Points on this clonotype: It may be a read error: a sequence one base away is much more abundant. The chain carries TRBV27 and TRBJ2-2; 10 bases fit TRBD2. In germline, CDR1 is MNHEY, CDR2 SMNVEV (reference sequence). This CDR3 spans 14 amino acids. Here the CDR3 reads CAGSSSGSVGELFF. The DNA for the CDR3 is TGTGCCGGCAGTTCTAGCGGGAGCGTCGGGGAGCTGTTTTTT.

There are a few counts of this clonotype. The gene calls are TRBV20-1 and TRBJ1-1; 8 bases are shared with TRBD1. The V gene end was trimmed by 3 bases and the J gene end by 0 bases; junction bases not matched to a gene: 9. The CDR3 spans 16 residues. In germline, CDR1 is DFQATT, CDR2 SNEGSKA (reference sequence). The CDR3 DNA sequence: TGCAGTGCTAGTGATGACAGGGGAAGGATGAACACTGAAGCTTTCTTT. Translated, it gives CSASDDRGRMNTEAFF.

This clonotype showed up just a few times. The chain combines TRBV20-1 with TRBJ2-2; D uncertain. The germline V gene has CDR1 DFQATT and CDR2 SNEGSKA (reference sequence). V was pared by 3 bases and J by 0 bases, with 5 bases between. CDR3 length equals 13 residues. In nucleotides, the CDR3 is TGCAGTGCTAGGGTACCGAACACCGGGGAGCTGTTTTTT. The encoded protein is CSARVPNTGELFF.

This chain connects TRBV5-4 to TRBJ2-3; unclear D gene. Trimming pared 3 bases from V and 4 bases from J, leaving 12 bases between. The V gene's germline CDR1 is SGHNT and CDR2 YYREEE (reference sequence). This CDR3 is 14 amino acids long. The CDR3 here is CASSSKLGSDTQYF. The DNA for the CDR3 is TGTGCCAGCAGCTCCAAATTGGGGTCAGATACGCAGTATTTT.

This clonotype was observed a few times. The likely explanation is a read error, given a far larger clone one base away. J is TRBJ2-5 and V is TRBV28; 9 bases fit TRBD2. V lost 6 bases, J lost 3 bases, and 2 bases stayed unmatched. The CDR3 loop spans 13 amino acids. The germline gives CDR1 MDHEN, CDR2 SYDVKM. The DNA of the CDR3 is TGTGCCAGCAGGAGACTAGCGGAAGAGACCCAGTACTTC. Its protein is CASRRLAEETQYF.

This clonotype has at least ten counts. The chain couples TRBV12-3 or TRBV12-4 to TRBJ1-1; D is unclear. The V end was cut by 0 bases, the J end by 5 bases, with 4 bases between. This CDR3 spans 12 amino acids. For the CDR3, the DNA is TGTGCCAGCAGTTTAGCTGATACTGAAGCTTTCTTT. Amino acids: CASSLADTEAFF.

This clonotype has more than one count but fewer than ten. The chain links TRBV7-9 to TRBJ1-3; 9 bases map to TRBD1. This CDR3 contains 14 residues. The V and J ends lost 6 bases and 5 bases, in that order; junction bases with no gene match: 5. CDR1 SEHNR and CDR2 FQNEAQ come from the germline V gene (reference sequence). The DNA of the CDR3 is TGTGCCAGCAGTCAAGGGACAGGGAGAAACACCATATATTTT. It is translated as CASSQGTGRNTIYF.

The chain couples TRBV20-1 to TRBJ2-7; a possible D gene is TRBD2 (6 bases). Germline CDR1 and CDR2: DFQATT and SNEGSKA (reference sequence). V was trimmed by 0 bases and J by 3 bases, leaving 12 bases between them. The CDR3 length is 14 residues. The CDR3 sequence: CSARDITGGYEQYF. The CDR3, as DNA: TGCAGTGCTAGAGACATTACCGGGGGCTACGAGCAGTACTTC.

This clonotype was seen at least ten times. This chain links TRBV11-2 with TRBJ2-4; 8 bases match TRBD2. The CDR3 is made up of 16 amino acids. Germline CDR1 and CDR2: SGHAT and FQNNGV. Losses at the gene ends were 0 bases for V and 1 base for J; bases not matched to a gene: 2. CDR3 bases: TGTGCCAGCAGCTTAGATTCGGGAGGGGCCAAAAACATTCAGTACTTC. Its translation is CASSLDSGGAKNIQYF.

This chain uses TRBV19 with TRBJ1-5, with D possibly TRBD1 on 5 matching bases. Trimming stripped 6 bases from V and 2 bases from J, with 14 bases between. This CDR3 region has 15 residues. CDR1 LNHDA and CDR2 SQIVND come from the germline V gene (reference sequence). The CDR3 loop is CASRVQGGRNQPQHF. The CDR3 DNA reads TGTGCCAGTAGGGTTCAGGGCGGGCGCAATCAGCCCCAGCATTTT.

The rearrangement joins TRBV29-1 to TRBJ2-2, with 8 bases identical to TRBD2. The CDR3 is 13 amino acids. The germline V gene encodes CDR1 SQVTM and CDR2 ANQGSEA. Germline trimming cut 4 bases from V and 6 bases from J; bases unmatched to any gene: 4. This CDR3 reads CSVAVSGAGELFF. The CDR3 nucleotides are TGCAGCGTTGCAGTTAGCGGGGCCGGGGAGCTGTTTTTT.

This clonotype was seen only a few times. The chain links TRBV20-1 to TRBJ1-5, with D possibly being TRBD1 (6 bases). Germline V gene data show CDR1 as DFQATT and CDR2 as SNEGSKA (reference sequence). Trimming removed 4 bases from V and 2 bases from J, with 12 bases in between. CDR3 length: 14 residues. The CDR3 sequence: CSATVYRGNQPQHF. The DNA for the CDR3 is TGCAGTGCTACAGTATACAGGGGCAATCAGCCCCAGCATTTT.

This clonotype was observed a handful of times. CDR3 in DNA: TGTGCCAGCAGCCAGGGACCTGAAGCTTTCTTT. Residues: CASSQGPEAFF. The chain couples TRBV4-2 to TRBJ1-1; D is possibly TRBD1 (5 bases). The V and J ends lost 3 bases and 6 bases respectively, with 5 bases between them. The CDR3 loop spans 11 amino acids. The germline V gene has CDR1 LGHNA and CDR2 YNFKEQ.

This chain links TRBV7-8 with TRBJ2-1, with TRBD2 identical over 12 bases. CDR3 length equals 17 residues. Germline CDR1 reads SGHVS; CDR2 reads FQNEAQ. Trimming removed 5 bases from V and 1 base from J; junction bases left unmatched: 6. The CDR3 region is CASSQGTSGLSYNEQFF. CDR3 DNA sequence: TGTGCCAGCAGCCAAGGGACTAGCGGGCTGTCCTACAATGAGCAGTTCTTC. Filled out from reference TRBV7-8 and TRBJ2-1, the complete variable domain reads GAGVSQSPRYKVAKRGQDVALRCDPISGHVSLFWYQQALGQGPEFLTYFQNEAQLDKSGLPSDRFFAERPEGSVSTLKIQRTQQEDSAVYLCASSQGTSGLSYNEQFFGPGTRLTVL.

The V gene is TRBV18, the J gene TRBJ1-4, with 7 bases lining up with TRBD1. CDR3 length: 17 residues. The J segment lost 3 bases and the V segment lost 3 bases, leaving 10 bases of the junction unmatched. CDR1 and CDR2 (germline): KGHSH, LQKENI. The CDR3 loop reads CASSPTNRGAANEKLFF. The DNA for the CDR3 is TGTGCCAGCTCACCGACAAACAGGGGCGCCGCTAATGAAAAACTGTTTTTT. Full variable domain (remainder filled in from reference TRBV18 and TRBJ1-4): NAGVMQNPRHLVRRRGQEARLRCSPMKGHSHVYWYRQLPEEGLKFMVYLQKENIIDESGMPKERFSAEFPKEGPSILRIQQVVRGDSAAYFCASSPTNRGAANEKLFFGSGTQLSVL.

This clonotype was recorded many times. The V call is TRBV11-2, the J call TRBJ2-7; D not resolved. Trimming removed 4 bases from V and 5 bases from J, with 12 bases in between. The CDR3 is 13 residues long. Germline loops: CDR1 SGHAT, CDR2 FQNNGV. The CDR3 DNA sequence: TGTGCCAGCAGCTCCCGCCCGTTGGACGAGCAGTACTTC. Protein sequence: CASSSRPLDEQYF.